This T cell receptor beta chain came from a study of blood T cells in healthy people across ages. Findings and limits, study-wide: The lack of PBMC sorting stopped any conclusive naive versus antigen-experienced comparison.

A second PCR of 7 to 11 cycles used a sample-barcoded 5' primer and a J-beta primer mix. TCRdb recomputed calls from the 5' RACE reads with MiXCR, one row per CDR3 protein. The profile shows over 1,300,000 distinct CDR3 sequences, roughly 64% of them singletons. This clonotype appeared a few times. Its antigen is unknown. Germline V lookup: CDR1 SQVTM, CDR2 ANQGSEA. Trimming stripped 4 bases from V and 4 bases from J, with 7 bases between. CDR3 length equals 11 residues. The source of this sequence is a man between 18 and 29 years old in good health. What was sequenced was blood. V and J are TRBV29-1 and TRBJ1-2; D is uncertain. CDR3 DNA sequence: TGCAGCGTTGGGGAGACCTATGGCTACACCTTC. Amino acid sequence: CSVGETYGYTF.